One and the same sample provided the 22 T cell receptor beta chains below, sequenced in a study of T cell responses to AZD1222 COVID-19 vaccine. The method was immunoSEQ multiplex PCR; TCRdb's version includes in-frame clones alone and lacks a portion of them. The data show about 170,000 clones, 85% to 90% seen once. Source: peripheral blood, taken on day 0 of AZD1222 vaccination. The source of these receptors is an adult in good health.

The chain recombines TRBV24-1 with TRBJ2-6; D may be TRBD1 (6 bases). V lost 1 base and J 0 bases, leaving 12 bases between the germline ends. CDR3 length: 18 amino acids. In germline, CDR1 is KGHDR, CDR2 SFDVKD. CDR3 in DNA: TGTGCCACCAGTGATTTTAACAGGGAGCACTCTGGGGCCAACGTCCTGACTTTC. Amino acids: CATSDFNREHSGANVLTF.

This clone was seen a few times. The gene calls are TRBV5-6 and TRBJ2-7, with a possible D match to TRBD1 (6 bases). The CDR3 length is 16 residues. Trimming cost V 7 bases and J 1 base, with 21 bases left between them. CDR1 and CDR2 (germline): SGHDT, YYEEEE. DNA for the CDR3: TGTGCCAGCTACGGTATAGGGGTTCAGGGGTCCTACGAGCAGTACTTC. As protein: CASYGIGVQGSYEQYF.

The table lists this clone with a few counts. The V call is TRBV7-3, the J call TRBJ2-3; D unclear. This CDR3 is built from 14 residues. CDR1 is SGHTA, CDR2 FQGTGA, per germline. Trimming took 2 bases from V and 3 from J, leaving 9 bases between them. As DNA, the CDR3 is TGTGCCAGCAGCTTACGGCCTAGTACAGATACGCAGTATTTT. Translation gives CASSLRPSTDTQYF.

DNA of the CDR3: TGCGCCAGCAGCCCAGGGCCGGACACTGAAGCTTTCTTT. Translation gives CASSPGPDTEAFF. This chain joins TRBV5-1 and TRBJ1-1; the D gene is possibly TRBD1 (5 bases). The CDR3 is 13 residues long. Germline lookup yields CDR1 SGHRS and CDR2 YFSETQ. V shed 4 bases and J shed 3 bases, with 10 bases lying between them.

This clone was detected only once. V usage is TRBV16 and J usage is TRBJ1-1; D is possibly TRBD1 (5 bases). V was shortened by 0 bases and J by 5 bases, with 10 bases between the two germline ends. Per germline, CDR1 KGHSY and CDR2 FQNENV. The CDR3 loop spans 14 amino acids. CDR3 nucleotides: TGTGCCAGCAGCCAATCATCTGGGGGAACTGAAGCTTTCTTT. Translating it yields CASSQSSGGTEAFF.

The chain uses TRBV5-1 and TRBJ2-3, with D unclear. The CDR3 has 17 residues. Trimming stripped 0 bases from V and 3 bases from J, with 17 bases between. Looked up from germline, CDR1 is SGHRS and CDR2 is YFSETQ. The chain's CDR3 is CASSLVRAGSTTDTQYF. CDR3 nucleotide sequence: TGCGCCAGCAGCTTGGTTCGAGCCGGGTCGACAACAGATACGCAGTATTTT.

The V gene is TRBV2, the J gene TRBJ1-5, with unresolved D. Looked up from germline, CDR1 is SNHLY and CDR2 is FYNNEI. The CDR3 sequence is 15 residues long. V dropped 5 bases and J dropped 5 bases, with 16 bases sitting between them. In DNA form, the CDR3 reads TGTGCCAGCAGTACCGAAAGGGTGAGTCATCAGCCCCAGCATTTT. This translates into CASSTERVSHQPQHF.

On this clone itself: Mismatch with germline at one junction end may stem from a read error. The CDR3 is CSVEGTGAYEQYF. The CDR3 DNA is TGCAGCGTAGAAGGGACAGGGGCCTACGAGCAGTACTTC. The V gene is TRBV29-1, the J gene TRBJ2-7, with 10 bases fitting TRBD1. The length of the CDR3 is 13 residues. Germline V gene data show CDR1 as SQVTM and CDR2 as ANQGSEA.

Details on this clone: Other DNA sequences of this sample code for an identical CDR3. CDR3 residues: CASSPQGRAYEQYF. CDR3 in DNA: TGTGCCAGCTCACCACAGGGGCGGGCCTACGAGCAGTACTTC. The chain links TRBV18 to TRBJ2-7, with D perhaps matching TRBD1 or TRBD2 (5 bases each). The CDR3 covers 14 residues. V was trimmed by 1 base and J by 2 bases, leaving 9 bases between them. From germline, CDR1 is KGHSH and CDR2 LQKENI.

The J gene is TRBJ1-3, the V gene TRBV4-3; the D gene is possibly TRBD1 (5 bases). V gave up 0 bases and J gave up 0 bases, with 27 bases separating them. In germline, CDR1 is LGHNA, CDR2 YSLEER. The CDR3 is made up of 22 amino acids. CDR3 sequence: CASSQEGGVEVETQNSGNTIYF. The CDR3 bases are TGCGCCAGCAGCCAAGAGGGGGGTGTCGAGGTAGAAACACAGAACTCTGGAAACACCATATATTTT.

This chain uses TRBV12-5 with TRBJ2-1; D is possibly TRBD2 (5 bases). Germline values: CDR1 LGHNT, CDR2 FRNRAP. The CDR3 runs to 16 residues. V lost 0 bases and J lost 4, with 13 bases in between. The CDR3 reads CASGLVLGGSYNEQFF. The CDR3 DNA follows: TGTGCTAGTGGTTTGGTACTAGGAGGTTCGTACAATGAGCAGTTCTTC.

The J gene is TRBJ1-5, the V gene TRBV18; TRBD1 matches at 7 bases. This CDR3 has 16 amino acids. The V gene end was trimmed by 3 bases and the J gene end by 0 bases; junction bases not matched to a gene: 5. CDR1 and CDR2 (germline): KGHSH, LQKENI. The CDR3, as DNA: TGTGCCAGCTCACCTAACAGGGGAAGTAGCAATCAGCCCCAGCATTTT. Translating it yields CASSPNRGSSNQPQHF.

The chain recombines TRBV3-1 (or the pseudogene TRBV3-2) with TRBJ2-5, with D maybe TRBD1 (6 bases). Trimming removed 2 bases at V and 2 bases at J, with 12 bases between. CDR1 and CDR2 (germline): LGHDT, YNNKEL (reference sequence). The CDR3 has 15 amino acids. This CDR3 reads CASSQQQGMQETQYF. CDR3 sequence (DNA): TGTGCCAGCAGCCAACAGCAGGGGATGCAAGAGACCCAGTACTTC.

V and J are TRBV6-5 and TRBJ1-4; D may be TRBD1 (6 bases). V lost 2 bases to trimming and J lost 7 bases, with 14 bases between them. Germline CDR1 MNHEY, CDR2 SVGAGI. The CDR3 length is 15 residues. CDR3 in DNA: TGTGCCAGCAGTTACGACGCACAGGGAGGTGAAAAACTGTTTTTT. This codes for CASSYDAQGGEKLFF.

The genes are TRBV5-1 and TRBJ2-5; D not resolved. Germline V CDR1 and CDR2: SGHRS, YFSETQ. The CDR3 has 14 amino acids. Trimming pared 0 bases from V and 1 base from J, leaving 7 bases between. The CDR3 region has the DNA TGCGCCAGCAGCTTGGTTGGCAGCCAAGAGACCCAGTACTTC. The encoded protein is CASSLVGSQETQYF.

The chain links TRBV4-2 to TRBJ1-5; D unclear. CDR1 is LGHNA, CDR2 YNFKEQ, per germline. There are 15 residues in the CDR3. Trimming cost V 0 bases and J 7 bases, with 13 bases left between them. The CDR3 nucleotides are TGTGCCAGCAGCCAAGATCGTACAGCCCCCCAGCCCCAGCATTTT. This codes for CASSQDRTAPQPQHF.

V gene TRBV5-5 combines with J gene TRBJ2-7, with D possibly TRBD2 on 6 matching bases. The CDR3 contains 14 residues. V was clipped by 2 bases and J by 3 bases, with 12 bases between them. Germline V CDR1 and CDR2: SGHKS, YYEKEE (reference sequence). In DNA form, the CDR3 reads TGTGCCAGCAGCTTTCGGGGGACCTACTACGAGCAGTACTTC. This translates into CASSFRGTYYEQYF.

J is TRBJ2-7 and V is TRBV2, with D tentatively TRBD1 (6 bases). V was shortened by 6 bases and J by 6 bases, with 12 bases between the two germline ends. Germline assignment: CDR1 SNHLY and CDR2 FYNNEI. This CDR3 comprises 12 residues. The CDR3 sequence: CASSPQGTEQYV. The CDR3 bases are TGTGCCAGCAGCCCACAGGGAACCGAGCAGTACGTC.

The chain carries TRBV11-2 and TRBJ1-1; TRBD1 matches 9 bases. The trim removed 5 bases at V and 6 bases at J, leaving 7 bases unmatched. Germline lookup yields CDR1 SGHAT and CDR2 FQNNGV. There are 14 residues in the CDR3. In DNA form, the CDR3 reads TGTGCCAGCAGCGTTGGGGACAGGGAAGCTGAAGCTTTCTTT. Amino acid sequence: CASSVGDREAEAFF.

This sequence joins TRBV27 and TRBJ1-1, with D maybe TRBD1 (5 bases). V shed 3 bases and J shed 2 bases, with 13 bases lying between them. The CDR3 totals 15 residues. The germline CDR1 and CDR2 sequences are MNHEY and SMNVEV (reference sequence). The CDR3 DNA sequence: TGTGCCAGCAGTTTGGTCCCGACAGTCAACACTGAAGCTTTCTTT. Amino acid sequence: CASSLVPTVNTEAFF.

The J gene is TRBJ2-5, the V gene TRBV11-2; D is perhaps TRBD1 (6 bases). This CDR3 region has 13 residues. CDR1 SGHAT and CDR2 FQNNGV come from the germline V gene. V was clipped by 5 bases and J by 0 bases, with 7 bases between them. Here the CDR3 DNA reads TGTGCCAGCAGCAGGGACAACCAAGAGACCCAGTACTTC. As protein: CASSRDNQETQYF.

The chain combines TRBV7-9 with TRBJ2-2; 11 bases fit TRBD1. Germline V CDR1 and CDR2: SEHNR, FQNEAQ (reference sequence). Germline trimming cut 4 bases from V and 6 bases from J; bases unmatched to any gene: 13. CDR3 size: 18 residues. CDR3 in DNA: TGTGCCAGCAGCTGGGATGGACAGGGGGCGCAAAGATCCGGGGAGCTGTTTTTT. Translating gives CASSWDGQGAQRSGELFF. Full variable domain (remainder filled in from reference TRBV7-9 and TRBJ2-2): DTGVSQNPRHKITKRGQNVTFRCDPISEHNRLYWYRQTLGQGPEFLTYFQNEAQLEKSRLLSDRFSAERPKGSFSTLEIQRTEQGDSAMYLCASSWDGQGAQRSGELFFGEGSRLTVL.